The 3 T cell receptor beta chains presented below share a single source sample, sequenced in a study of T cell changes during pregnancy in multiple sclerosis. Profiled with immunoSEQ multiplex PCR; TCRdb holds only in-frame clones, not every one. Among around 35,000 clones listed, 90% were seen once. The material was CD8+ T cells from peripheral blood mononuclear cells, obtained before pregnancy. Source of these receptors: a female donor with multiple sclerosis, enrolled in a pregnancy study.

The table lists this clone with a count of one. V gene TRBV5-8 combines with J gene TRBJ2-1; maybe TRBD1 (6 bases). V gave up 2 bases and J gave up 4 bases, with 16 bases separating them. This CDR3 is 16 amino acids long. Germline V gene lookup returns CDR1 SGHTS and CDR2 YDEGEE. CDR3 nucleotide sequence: TGTGCCAGCAGCTTAGAGTCCGGACAGTTATACAATGAGCAGTTCTTC. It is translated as CASSLESGQLYNEQFF.

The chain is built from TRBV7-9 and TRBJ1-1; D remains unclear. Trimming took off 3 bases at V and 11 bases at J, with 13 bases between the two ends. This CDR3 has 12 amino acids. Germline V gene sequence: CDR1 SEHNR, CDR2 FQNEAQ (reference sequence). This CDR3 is CASSFDLRRAFF. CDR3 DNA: TGTGCCAGCAGCTTCGACTTACGGCGGGCTTTCTTT.

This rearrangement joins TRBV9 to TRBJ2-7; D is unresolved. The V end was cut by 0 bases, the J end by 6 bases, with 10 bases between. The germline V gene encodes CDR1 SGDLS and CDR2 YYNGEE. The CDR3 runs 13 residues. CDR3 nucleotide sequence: TGTGCCAGCAGCGTAGGAGCGTCTGGCGAGCAGTACTTC. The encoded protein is CASSVGASGEQYF.